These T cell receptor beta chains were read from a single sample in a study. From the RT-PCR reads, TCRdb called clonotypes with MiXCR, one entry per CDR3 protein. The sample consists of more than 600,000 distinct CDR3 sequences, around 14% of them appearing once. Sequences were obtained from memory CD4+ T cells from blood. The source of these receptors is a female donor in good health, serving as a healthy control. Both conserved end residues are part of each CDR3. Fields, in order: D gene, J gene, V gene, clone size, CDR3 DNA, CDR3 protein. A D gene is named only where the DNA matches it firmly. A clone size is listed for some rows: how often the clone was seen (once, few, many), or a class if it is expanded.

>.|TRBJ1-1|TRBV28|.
TGTGCCAGCAAGCCTTCAGGGCCAGCCCGACTCACTGAAGCTTTCTTT
CASKPSGPARLTEAFF
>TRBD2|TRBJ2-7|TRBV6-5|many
TGTGCCAGCAGCGGACTAGCGGGAGTTCCTTCCTACGAGCAGTACTTC
CASSGLAGVPSYEQYF
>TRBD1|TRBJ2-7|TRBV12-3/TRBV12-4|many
TGTGCCAGCAGTGATAACACAGGGGGGACGGAGCAGTACTTC
CASSDNTGGTEQYF
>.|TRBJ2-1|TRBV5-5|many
TGTGCCAGCAGCTTAGGACTACACCTGAACTCCTACAATGAGCAGTTCTTC
CASSLGLHLNSYNEQFF
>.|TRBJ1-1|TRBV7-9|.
TGTGCCAGCAGCTTAGGCACATCGAGCCCGGCTTTCTTT
CASSLGTSSPAFF
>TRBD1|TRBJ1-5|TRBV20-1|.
TGCAGTGCGGGAGGACAGGGAGCGAGCAATCAGCCCCAGCATTTT
CSAGGQGASNQPQHF
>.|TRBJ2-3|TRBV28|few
TGTGCCAGCAAACCGGGGTATCAGGCAGATACGCAGTATTTT
CASKPGYQADTQYF
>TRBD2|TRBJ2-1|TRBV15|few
TGTGCCACCAGCAGAGGAGGTAGCGGGAGAAATGAGCAGTTCTTC
CATSRGGSGRNEQFF
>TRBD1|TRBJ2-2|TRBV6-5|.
TGTGCCAGCAGTTATCCACGACAGGGTTACACCGGGGAGCTGTTTTTT
CASSYPRQGYTGELFF
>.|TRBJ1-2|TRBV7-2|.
TGTGCCAGCAGATCATCAGGGGTGAGAGGCTACACCTTC
CASRSSGVRGYTF
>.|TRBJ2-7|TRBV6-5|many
TGTGCCAGCAGAGGGGGAGGGCGGGTTTCCTACGAGCAGTACTTC
CASRGGGRVSYEQYF
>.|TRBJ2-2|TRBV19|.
TGTGCCAGTAGTATCAGCATCAGGGGGGAGCTGTTTTTT
CASSISIRGELFF
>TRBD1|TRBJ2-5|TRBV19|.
TGTGCCAGCCGAAGGACAGGCACAAATATAGAGACCCAGTACTTC
CASRRTGTNIETQYF
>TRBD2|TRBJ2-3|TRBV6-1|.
TGTGCCAGTCTAAGCGGGAGGGTGGGAGATACGCAGTATTTT
CASLSGRVGDTQYF
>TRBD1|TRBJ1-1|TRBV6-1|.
TGTGCCAGCCCACCCGCACCAGGGACAGGAGAGTCATTTTCTGGCACTGAAGCTTTCTTT
CASPPAPGTGESFSGTEAFF
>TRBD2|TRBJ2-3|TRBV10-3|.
TGTGCCTCCCAAGCGGGATGGGGCACAGATACGCAGTATTTT
CASQAGWGTDTQYF
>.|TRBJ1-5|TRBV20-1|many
TGCAGTGCTAGTTACGGAGGGCAGGCCGGTCAGCCCCAGCATTTT
CSASYGGQAGQPQHF
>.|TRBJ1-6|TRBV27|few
TGTGCCAGCAGAAACCGAGGACAGAATAATTCACCCCTCCACTTT
CASRNRGQNNSPLHF
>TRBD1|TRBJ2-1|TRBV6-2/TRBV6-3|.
TGTGCCAGCAGTCCAGGGACAGCCAGGAGCTCCTACAATGAGCAGTTCTTC
CASSPGTARSSYNEQFF
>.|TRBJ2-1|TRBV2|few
TGTGCCAGCAGTGGGACAGATATTGGTGAGCAGTTCTTC
CASSGTDIGEQFF
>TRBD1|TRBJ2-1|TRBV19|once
TGTGCCAGTAGTACCAATCGACAGGGTGGGTCCTACAATGAGCAGTTCTTC
CASSTNRQGGSYNEQFF
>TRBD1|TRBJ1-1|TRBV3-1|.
TGTGCCAGCAGCCAAGATGGGACAGGGGGGTCCGCTGAAGCTTTCTTT
CASSQDGTGGSAEAFF
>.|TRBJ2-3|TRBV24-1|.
TGTGCCACCAGTGATCCTTATAGCACAGATACGCAGTATTTT
CATSDPYSTDTQYF
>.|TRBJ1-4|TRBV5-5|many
TGTGCCAGCAGCTTGGCCGAAATCCGTGCAACTAATGAAAAACTGTTTTTT
CASSLAEIRATNEKLFF
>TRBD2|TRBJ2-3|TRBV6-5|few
TGTGCCAGCAGTACTAGCGGGAGGGCTGTCACAGATACGCAGTATTTT
CASSTSGRAVTDTQYF
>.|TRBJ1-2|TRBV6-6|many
TGTGCCAGCAGTTATCGAGGGGCTGGCTATGGCTACACCTTC
CASSYRGAGYGYTF
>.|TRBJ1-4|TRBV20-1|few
TGCAGTGCTAGAGAAGTCAGGCTTAATGAAAAACTGTTTTTT
CSAREVRLNEKLFF
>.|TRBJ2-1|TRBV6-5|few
TGTGCCAGCACCTTTATCGGACATACTTACAATGAGCAGTTCTTC
CASTFIGHTYNEQFF
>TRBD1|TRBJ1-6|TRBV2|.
TGTGCCAGCTGGGGACAGGGCAATTCACCCCTCCACTTT
CASWGQGNSPLHF
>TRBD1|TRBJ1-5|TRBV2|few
TGTGCCAGCGGACAGGGCAAGGCTCAGCCCCAGCATTTT
CASGQGKAQPQHF
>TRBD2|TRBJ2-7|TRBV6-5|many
TGTGCCAGCAGTTACGCCGGCGGGAGGGGCTACGAGCAGTACTTC
CASSYAGGRGYEQYF
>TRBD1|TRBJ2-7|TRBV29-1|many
TGCAGCGTTGAACCCCAGGGGGAATCCCACGAGCAGTACTTC
CSVEPQGESHEQYF
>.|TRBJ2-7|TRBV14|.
TGTGCCAGCAGCCAAACAAGGGCTGGCGGGGAGCAGTACTTC
CASSQTRAGGEQYF
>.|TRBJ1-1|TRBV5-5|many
TGTGCCAGCAGCTTGTATCGTGGACGGACAGAGAACACTGAAGCTTTCTTT
CASSLYRGRTENTEAFF
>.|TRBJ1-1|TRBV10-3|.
TGTGCCATCAGTGAAATGGGGGGAAACACTGAAGCTTTCTTT
CAISEMGGNTEAFF
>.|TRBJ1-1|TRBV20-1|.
TGCAGTGCTCCGGACGGGTCGAACACTGAAGCTTTCTTT
CSAPDGSNTEAFF
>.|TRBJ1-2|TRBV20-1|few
TGCACCGCGGACAGCGCTAACTATGGCTACACCTTC
CTADSANYGYTF
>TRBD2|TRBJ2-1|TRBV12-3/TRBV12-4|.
TGTGCCAGCAGTTTTTCGGTGGGACTAGCGGGAGGGCTGGAGTTCTTC
CASSFSVGLAGGLEFF
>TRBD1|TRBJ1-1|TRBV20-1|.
TGCAGTGCTTTTCAGACAGGGCACTTGAACACTGAAGCTTTCTTT
CSAFQTGHLNTEAFF
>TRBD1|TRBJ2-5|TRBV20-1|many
TGCAGTGCTCCCCGGGACAGATACCAAGAGACCCAGTACTTC
CSAPRDRYQETQYF
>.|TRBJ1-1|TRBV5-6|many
TGTGCCAGCAGCCTGATTAACACTGAAGCTTTCTTT
CASSLINTEAFF